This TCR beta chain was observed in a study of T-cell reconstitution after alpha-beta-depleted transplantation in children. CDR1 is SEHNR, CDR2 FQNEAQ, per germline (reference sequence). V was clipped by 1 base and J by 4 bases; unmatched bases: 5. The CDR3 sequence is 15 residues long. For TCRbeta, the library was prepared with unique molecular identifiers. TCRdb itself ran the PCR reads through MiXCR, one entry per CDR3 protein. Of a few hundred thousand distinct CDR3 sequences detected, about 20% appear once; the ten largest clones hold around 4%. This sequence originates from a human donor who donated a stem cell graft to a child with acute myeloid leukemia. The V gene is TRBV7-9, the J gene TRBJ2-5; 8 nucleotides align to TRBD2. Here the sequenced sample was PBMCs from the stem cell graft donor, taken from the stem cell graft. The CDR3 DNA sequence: TGTGCCAGCAGCTTAGATCCAGCGGGAGTAGAGACCCAGTACTTC. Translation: CASSLDPAGVETQYF.